A few counts support the clone carrying this T cell receptor (beta chain). Antigen unknown. This entry comes from a study of a mutant IDH1 vaccine in newly diagnosed glioma. Notes on the study in general: Among patients, 93.3% showed immune responses induced by the vaccine.

Trimming at V came to 6 bases and at J to 5 bases, leaving 6 bases not matched to a gene. The germline gives CDR1 SQVTM, CDR2 ANQGSEA. This CDR3 has 13 residues. Assay used: immunoSEQ multiplex PCR; TCRdb lists only in-frame clones, some missing. Of 60,000 to 65,000 clones in the sample, 84% were seen once. Regarding time point: week 35, safety follow-up. All doses held 300 ug of mutant IDH1 20-mer peptide, with topical imiquimod. The sequence was obtained from a man aged 25 to 45 with glioma. The chain joins TRBV29-1 to TRBJ1-5, with 8 bases identical to TRBD1. The specimen comprised PBMCs, sampled from a glioma patient whose treatment included an IDH1 peptide vaccine. CDR3 nucleotides: TGCAGCGTCGCACAGGGGGATTATCAGCCCCAGCATTTT. It translates to CSVAQGDYQPQHF.